This T cell receptor beta chain was profiled in a study of T-cell reconstitution after alpha-beta-depleted transplantation in children. Study conclusions and caveats: Surviving recipient T cells and intrathymic progenitors accounted for some patients' high TCRbeta diversity at day 60. Newly made T cells mostly supplied T-cell counts and diversity one year after transplant. About two months after transplant, alpha-beta T cells reportedly came from several hundred expanded graft clones.

Unique molecular identifiers were used in preparing the TCRbeta library. From the PCR reads, TCRdb called clonotypes with MiXCR, one entry per CDR3 protein. The table has hundreds of thousands of distinct CDR3 sequences, about 16% seen once. The CDR3 consists of 17 residues. Germline V gives CDR1 LGHNA, CDR2 YSLEER. V dropped 5 bases and J dropped 7; count of bases not matched to a gene: 14. Of note for this clonotype: Antigen unknown.

The specimen comprised PBMCs, mostly from graft donor cells, sampled 360 days after TCRalphabeta/CD19-depleted stem cell transplant. The V and J genes are TRBV4-3 and TRBJ2-2, with 9 positions matching TRBD2. This TCR came from a boy less than two years old who had a stem cell transplant for Wiskott-Aldrich syndrome, so the T cells may come from the graft donor. The CDR3 region is CASSSGTSRIRDGELFF. CDR3 coding DNA: TGCGCCAGCAGCTCCGGGACTAGCAGGATCAGGGACGGGGAGCTGTTTTTT.